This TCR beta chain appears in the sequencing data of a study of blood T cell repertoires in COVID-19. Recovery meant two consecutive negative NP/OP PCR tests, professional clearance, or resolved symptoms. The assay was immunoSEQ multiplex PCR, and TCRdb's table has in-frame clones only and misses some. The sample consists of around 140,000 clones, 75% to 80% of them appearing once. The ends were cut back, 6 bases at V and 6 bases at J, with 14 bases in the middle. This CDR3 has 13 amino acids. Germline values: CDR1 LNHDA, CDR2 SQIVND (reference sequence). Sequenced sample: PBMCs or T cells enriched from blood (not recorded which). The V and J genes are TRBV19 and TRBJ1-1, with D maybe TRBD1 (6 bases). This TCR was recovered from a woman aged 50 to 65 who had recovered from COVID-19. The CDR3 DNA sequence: TGTGCCAGTAGATGGGACACAACTCCTGAAGCTTTCTTT. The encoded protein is CASRWDTTPEAFF.